The 3 T cell receptor beta chains below all came from one sample that was sequenced in a study of T cells in Graves' hyperthyroidism and ophthalmopathy. Regions amplified from RNA transcripts were the TCR beta CDR3 regions. A first-round RT-PCR of the TCR CDR3 used the HTBI primer set. MiXCR, applied by TCRdb to the multiplex PCR reads, yields one record per CDR3 protein. The sample shows some 620,000 distinct CDR3 sequences, about a sixth of them seen only once. Sequencing input: blood. These receptors all come from a woman aged 25 to 45 with Graves' hyperthyroidism.

This clonotype was seen a handful of times. This chain links TRBV12-3 or TRBV12-4 with TRBJ1-4, with a tentative D call TRBD1 (5 bases). The V and J ends lost 5 bases and 5 bases respectively, with 15 bases between them. The CDR3 loop spans 15 amino acids. The CDR3 loop reads CASSRRGTGNEKLFF. Written as DNA, the CDR3 is TGTGCCAGCAGTCGCCGGGGGACGGGAAATGAAAAACTGTTTTTT.

The CDR3 DNA follows: TGTGCCATCAGTGAGCCCCGGGACAGCCTCTACGAGCAGTACTTC. This codes for CAISEPRDSLYEQYF. The rearrangement links TRBV10-3 to TRBJ2-7, with 7 bases that match TRBD1. CDR1 and CDR2 (germline): ENHRY, SYGVKD. J was trimmed by 3 bases and V by 2 bases; bases with no gene match: 7. The CDR3 contains 15 residues.

Many counts were recorded for this clonotype. The chain links TRBV12-3 or TRBV12-4 to TRBJ2-1, with D possibly matching TRBD2 (6 bases). V was trimmed by 6 bases and J by 2 bases, leaving 11 bases between them. The CDR3 loop spans 14 amino acids. CDR3: CASSYGGTYNEQFF. CDR3 DNA sequence: TGTGCCAGCAGCTATGGGGGGACCTACAATGAGCAGTTCTTC.